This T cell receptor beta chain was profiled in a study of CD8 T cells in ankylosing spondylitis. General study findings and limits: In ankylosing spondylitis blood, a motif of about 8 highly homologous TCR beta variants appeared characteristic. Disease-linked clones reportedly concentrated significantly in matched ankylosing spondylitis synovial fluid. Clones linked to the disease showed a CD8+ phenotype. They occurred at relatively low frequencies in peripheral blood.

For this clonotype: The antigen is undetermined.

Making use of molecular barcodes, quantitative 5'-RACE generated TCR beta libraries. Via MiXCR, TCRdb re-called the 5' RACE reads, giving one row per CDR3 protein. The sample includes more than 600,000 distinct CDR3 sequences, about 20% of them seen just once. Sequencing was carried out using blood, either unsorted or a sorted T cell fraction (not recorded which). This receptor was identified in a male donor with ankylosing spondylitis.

CDR3 in amino acids: CASRPLLRLAGENEQFF. DNA for the CDR3: TGTGCCAGCAGGCCCCTCCTGAGACTAGCGGGGGAAAATGAGCAGTTCTTC. The chain couples TRBV6-1 to TRBJ2-1; 12 bases are a match to TRBD2. V trimming: 6 bases; J trimming: 7 bases; junction bases outside the gene matches: 13. The CDR3 has 17 amino acids. Germline V gene lookup returns CDR1 MNHNS and CDR2 SASEGT.